The entry that follows covers one TCR beta chain sequence. Genomic DNA (from each subset) was split evenly across several immunoSEQ plates. Repertoires were generated with immunoSEQ multiplex PCR, while TCRdb's copy carries only in-frame clones and drops some. The data contain more than 850,000 clones, around 82% of them seen just once; the ten biggest clones take up approximately 0.56%. This record belongs to a study of shared clonotypes between healthy human individuals. This CDR3 has 15 amino acids. The germline V gene encodes CDR1 SEHNR and CDR2 FQNEAQ (reference sequence). The V end was cut by 0 bases, the J end by 3 bases, with 9 bases between. All donors qualified as healthy HIV-negative adults and had experienced no recent acute infections or vaccinations.

The sequence came from a man aged 18 to 30 in good health. Some clones in this sample may be carry-over from other donors' samples. The rearrangement links TRBV7-9 to TRBJ1-3, with D perhaps matching TRBD1 (6 bases). The sample was memory CD4+ T cells from PBMCs. The subset was: CD45RA-negative fraction. Here the CDR3 DNA reads TGTGCCAGCAGCTTAGCCACAGGGATTGGAAACACCATATATTTT. Translation gives CASSLATGIGNTIYF.